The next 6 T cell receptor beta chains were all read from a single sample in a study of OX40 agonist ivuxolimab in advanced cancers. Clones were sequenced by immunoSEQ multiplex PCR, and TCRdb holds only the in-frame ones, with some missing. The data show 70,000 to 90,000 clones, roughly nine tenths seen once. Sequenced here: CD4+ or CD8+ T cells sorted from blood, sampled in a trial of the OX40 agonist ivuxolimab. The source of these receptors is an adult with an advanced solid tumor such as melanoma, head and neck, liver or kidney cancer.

The CDR3 DNA reads as TGCGCCAGCAGCCCTTTGGGACCCCAGAACACTGAAGCTTTCTTT. Translation gives CASSPLGPQNTEAFF. The chain carries TRBV5-1 and TRBJ1-1; D is perhaps TRBD1 (5 bases). The V end lost 4 bases, the J end lost 1 base, and 14 bases lay between the germline ends. The CDR3 extends over 15 amino acids. Per germline, CDR1 SGHRS and CDR2 YFSETQ.

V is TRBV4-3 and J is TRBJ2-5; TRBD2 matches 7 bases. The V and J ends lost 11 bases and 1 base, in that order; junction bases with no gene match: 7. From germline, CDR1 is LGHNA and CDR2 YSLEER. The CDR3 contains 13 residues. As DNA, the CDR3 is TGCGCCGGACCGACTAGCCCCCAAGAGACCCAGTACTTC. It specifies CAGPTSPQETQYF.

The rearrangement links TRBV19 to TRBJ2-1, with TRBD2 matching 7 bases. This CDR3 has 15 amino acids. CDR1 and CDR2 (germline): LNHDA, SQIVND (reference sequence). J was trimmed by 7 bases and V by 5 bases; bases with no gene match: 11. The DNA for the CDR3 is TGTGCCAGTAGTCCCCAGGGAGCGGGAAGGAATGAGCAGTTCTTC. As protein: CASSPQGAGRNEQFF. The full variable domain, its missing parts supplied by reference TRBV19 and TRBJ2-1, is DGGITQSPKYLFRKEGQNVTLSCEQNLNHDAMYWYRQDPGQGLRLIYYSQIVNDFQKGDIAEGYSVSREKKESFPLTVTSAQKNPTAFYLCASSPQGAGRNEQFFGPGTRLTVL.

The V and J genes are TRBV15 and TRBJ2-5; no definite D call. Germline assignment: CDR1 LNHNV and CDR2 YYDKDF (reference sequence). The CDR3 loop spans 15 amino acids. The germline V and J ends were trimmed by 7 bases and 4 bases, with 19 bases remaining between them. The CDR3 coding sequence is TGTGCCACCACCTTGATGAAGGGATCTCCAGAGACCCAGTACTTC. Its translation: CATTLMKGSPETQYF.

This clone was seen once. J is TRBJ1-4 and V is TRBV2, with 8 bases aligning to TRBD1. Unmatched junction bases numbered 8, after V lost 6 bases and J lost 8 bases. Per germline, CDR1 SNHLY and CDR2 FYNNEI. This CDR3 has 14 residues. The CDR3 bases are TGTGCCAGCAGAGCGGACAGGGTTGGCGAAAAACTGTTTTTT. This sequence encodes CASRADRVGEKLFF.

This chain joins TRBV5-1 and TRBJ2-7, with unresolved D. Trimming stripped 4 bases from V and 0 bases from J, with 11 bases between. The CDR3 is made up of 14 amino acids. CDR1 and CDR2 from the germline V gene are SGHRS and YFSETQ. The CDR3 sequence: CASSERDSSYEQYF. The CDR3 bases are TGCGCCAGCAGCGAAAGGGATTCCTCCTACGAGCAGTACTTC. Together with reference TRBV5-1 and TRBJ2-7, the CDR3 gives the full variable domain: KAGVTQTPRYLIKTRGQQVTLSCSPISGHRSVSWYQQTPGQGLQFLFEYFSETQRNKGNFPGRFSGRQFSNSRSEMNVSTLELGDSALYLCASSERDSSYEQYFGPGTRLTVT.